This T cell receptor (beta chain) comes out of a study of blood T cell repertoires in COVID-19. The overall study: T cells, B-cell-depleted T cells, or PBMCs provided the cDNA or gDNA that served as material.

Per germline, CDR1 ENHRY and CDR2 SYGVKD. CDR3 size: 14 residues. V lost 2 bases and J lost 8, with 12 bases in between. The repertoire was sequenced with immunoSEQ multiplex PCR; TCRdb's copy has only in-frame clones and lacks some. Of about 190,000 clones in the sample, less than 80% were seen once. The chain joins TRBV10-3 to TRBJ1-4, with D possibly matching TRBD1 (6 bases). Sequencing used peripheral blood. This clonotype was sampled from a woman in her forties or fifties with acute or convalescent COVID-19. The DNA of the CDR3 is TGTGCCATCAGTGAGGGCAGGGGTAGGGAAAAACTGTTTTTT. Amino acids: CAISEGRGREKLFF.